The entry that follows covers one TCR beta chain sequence. This sample is drawn from a study of shared clonotypes between healthy human individuals. The assay was run at deep level. Data came from immunoSEQ multiplex PCR; TCRdb stores just in-frame clones and leaves some out. The repertoire has hundreds of thousands of clones, around 70% of them found once; the top ten carry about 10%. It was into CD45RA+ naive and CD45RA-negative memory subsets that the CD4+ cells were split. Germline V CDR1 and CDR2: LNHDA, SQIVND (reference sequence). This CDR3 contains 14 residues. V was pared by 7 bases and J by 9 bases, with 21 bases between.

This sequence joins TRBV19 and TRBJ1-2, with TRBD1 as a possible D gene (6 bases). The source material was memory CD4+ T cells sorted from blood. Subset meaning: CD45RA-negative fraction. The TCR originated in a man aged 25 to 45 in good health. The CDR3 DNA is TGTGCCAGTAAGGGGGTAGAGGCCTCCGGGAGCTACACCTTC. Protein sequence: CASKGVEASGSYTF.